A selection of T cell receptor beta chains follows, all from one sample in a study of molecular identifiers for immune sequencing clone quantification. A single record per CDR3 protein comes from TCRdb applying MiXCR to the PCR reads. The sample has 400,000 to 600,000 distinct CDR3 sequences, over 20% seen once; the top ten hold more than 0.8%. Sequenced sample: naive CD8+ T cells from blood, with Jurkat cell RNA spiked in. Receptors originate from a human donor in good health. Some libraries in this study had Jurkat cell RNA spiked in. Both conserved end residues are part of each CDR3. The D gene is left open where the match is weak. Size values are once, few and many counts, or a class for expanded clones, and some rows have none.

J gene,D gene,V gene,clone size,CDR3 protein,CDR3 DNA
TRBJ1-2,-,TRBV27,few,CASGKGEEAGYTF,TGTGCCAGCGGCAAAGGGGAAGAAGCTGGCTACACCTTC
TRBJ2-3,TRBD2,TRBV12-3/TRBV12-4,-,CASSNSGGAQDTQYF,TGTGCCAGCAGTAATAGCGGGGGGGCCCAAGATACGCAGTATTTT
TRBJ2-5,-,TRBV6-5,-,CASSYWSQETQYF,TGTGCCAGCAGTTACTGGTCGCAAGAGACCCAGTACTTC
TRBJ2-7,-,TRBV7-6,-,CASSLACSYEQYF,TGTGCCAGCAGCTTAGCCTGCTCCTACGAGCAGTACTTC
TRBJ2-7,-,TRBV7-2,many,CASSFGANTMREQYF,TGTGCCAGCAGCTTCGGGGCCAACACCATGCGCGAGCAGTACTTC
TRBJ1-5,TRBD1,TRBV27,many,CASSLGTGGYQPQHF,TGTGCCAGCAGTTTAGGGACAGGAGGATATCAGCCCCAGCATTTT
TRBJ1-6,-,TRBV7-2,-,CASSSKSGNSYNSPLHF,TGTGCCAGCAGCTCCAAGAGCGGGAACTCCTATAATTCACCCCTCCACTTT
TRBJ1-5,TRBD1,TRBV15,-,CATSRHRRGQGEQPQHF,TGTGCCACCAGCAGACACAGGAGGGGACAGGGTGAACAGCCCCAGCATTTT
TRBJ1-1,TRBD1,TRBV13,many,CASSPAGQGIWDTEAFF,TGTGCCAGCAGCCCGGCCGGACAGGGTATATGGGACACTGAAGCTTTCTTT
TRBJ1-6,-,TRBV6-6,-,CASSTSGDKNSPLHF,TGTGCCAGCAGTACCTCCGGGGACAAGAATTCACCCCTCCACTTT
TRBJ1-2,-,TRBV6-2/TRBV6-3,many,CASSYSVGDPDYGYTF,TGTGCCAGCAGTTACTCGGTTGGAGATCCGGACTATGGCTACACCTTC
TRBJ1-5,-,TRBV20-1,few,CSARNGRYGNQPQHF,TGCAGTGCCCGGAATGGGCGTTATGGCAATCAGCCCCAGCATTTT
TRBJ2-5,-,TRBV28,many,CASSHYEDQETQYF,TGTGCCAGCAGCCATTACGAGGACCAAGAGACCCAGTACTTC
TRBJ1-1,-,TRBV2,-,CASSWVPSLNTEAFF,TGTGCCAGCAGTTGGGTCCCTTCTCTTAACACTGAAGCTTTCTTT
TRBJ1-2,-,TRBV12-5,once,CANGLVAGGYGYTF,TGTGCTAATGGTTTGGTAGCCGGGGGCTATGGCTACACCTTC
TRBJ2-3,TRBD2,TRBV18,few,CASSGLAGVFMSTDTQYF,TGTGCCAGCTCCGGATTAGCGGGAGTGTTCATGAGCACAGATACGCAGTATTTT
TRBJ2-3,-,TRBV21-1,few,CASSTRVAHRYTDTQYF,TGTGCCAGCAGCACCAGAGTGGCGCACAGGTACACAGATACGCAGTATTTT
TRBJ2-7,TRBD1,TRBV5-1,-,CASSLRQGASASYEQYF,TGCGCCAGCAGCTTGCGACAGGGGGCTTCGGCCTCCTACGAGCAGTACTTC
TRBJ1-5,TRBD1,TRBV30,many,CAWSVFQGANQPQHF,TGTGCCTGGAGTGTGTTCCAGGGGGCTAATCAGCCCCAGCATTTT
TRBJ2-7,-,TRBV19,few,CASSMGPFLYEQYF,TGTGCCAGTAGTATGGGACCTTTTCTTTACGAGCAGTACTTC
TRBJ2-7,-,TRBV7-2,many,CASSFGAESYEQYF,TGTGCCAGCAGCTTCGGGGCGGAATCCTACGAGCAGTACTTC
TRBJ2-7,-,TRBV6-2/TRBV6-3,-,CASSRTNYEQYF,TGTGCCAGCAGTCGGACGAACTACGAGCAGTACTTC
TRBJ2-7,TRBD2,TRBV29-1,many,CSVEGLAGLSSYEQYF,TGCAGCGTTGAGGGACTAGCGGGTCTGAGCTCCTACGAGCAGTACTTC
TRBJ2-1,TRBD2,TRBV19,-,CASSSSSGGLNEQFF,TGTGCCAGTAGTTCGTCTAGCGGGGGTTTAAATGAGCAGTTCTTC
TRBJ1-3,-,TRBV9,-,CASTRDGSSGNTIYF,TGTGCCAGCACCCGGGACGGCAGCTCTGGAAACACCATATATTTT
TRBJ1-1,-,TRBV11-2,-,CASSLDVGHLEAFF,TGTGCCAGCAGCTTAGACGTGGGACATCTTGAAGCTTTCTTT
TRBJ2-1,TRBD2,TRBV4-1,-,CASSQALAGVDEQFF,TGCGCCAGCAGCCAAGCTCTAGCGGGAGTGGATGAGCAGTTCTTC
TRBJ1-1,-,TRBV15,few,CATSRDGGGTEAFF,TGTGCCACCAGCAGAGATGGGGGGGGGACTGAAGCTTTCTTT
TRBJ2-5,TRBD1,TRBV6-6,-,CASSMTGGEETQYF,TGTGCCAGCAGTATGACAGGGGGCGAGGAGACCCAGTACTTC
TRBJ1-4,-,TRBV4-3,few,CASSQDRLAGATNEKLFF,TGCGCCAGCAGCCAAGATCGTCTGGCAGGAGCCACTAATGAAAAACTGTTTTTT
TRBJ2-1,TRBD2,TRBV11-1,-,CASSPGGRGSYNEQFF,TGTGCCAGCAGCCCGGGGGGTAGGGGCTCCTACAATGAGCAGTTCTTC
TRBJ2-7,-,TRBV14,few,CASSPWGDRPSSYEQYF,TGTGCCAGCAGCCCCTGGGGTGACAGGCCGAGCTCCTACGAGCAGTACTTC
TRBJ1-2,TRBD1,TRBV10-3,-,CAISERTGVDGYTF,TGTGCCATCAGTGAACGGACAGGGGTAGATGGCTACACCTTC
TRBJ1-1,-,TRBV4-1,few,CASSQSTRGFAFF,TGCGCCAGCAGCCAATCCACCCGGGGGTTTGCTTTCTTT
TRBJ1-5,TRBD1,TRBV12-3/TRBV12-4,-,CASSTDRANSNQPQHF,TGTGCCAGCAGCACAGACAGGGCTAATAGCAATCAGCCCCAGCATTTT
TRBJ2-2,-,TRBV6-2/TRBV6-3,-,CASSYVLPNTGELFF,TGTGCCAGCAGTTACGTGTTACCGAACACCGGGGAGCTGTTTTTT
TRBJ1-5,-,TRBV6-5,many,CASSYSPDVGQPQHF,TGTGCCAGCAGTTACTCTCCGGACGTGGGTCAGCCCCAGCATTTT